This entry lists 22 T cell receptor beta chains sequenced from one sample in a study of T cells in Graves' hyperthyroidism and ophthalmopathy. Authors of the study amplified TCR beta CDR3 regions from RNA transcripts. Carried out on the TCR CDR3, a first-round RT-PCR used the HTBI primer set. One entry per CDR3 protein, called by TCRdb with MiXCR from the multiplex PCR reads. The sample records about 640,000 distinct CDR3 sequences, about a fifth being singletons. Sequenced input: blood. The origin of the receptors is a man under 40 with Graves' ophthalmopathy.

In this sample, this clonotype turned up many times. The rearrangement links TRBV18 to TRBJ2-7; D might be TRBD1 (5 bases). V lost 6 bases to trimming and J lost 2 bases, with 14 bases between them. In germline, CDR1 is KGHSH, CDR2 LQKENI. This CDR3 is built from 14 residues. The CDR3 region is CASSLPTTAYEQYF. The CDR3 DNA reads TGTGCCAGCTCCCTTCCCACGACAGCCTACGAGCAGTACTTC.

This clonotype has a count of ten or more. One end of the junction is discordant with germline, which a read error may explain. The V gene is TRBV2, the J gene TRBJ1-1; TRBD1 might be the D (6 bases). This CDR3 spans 14 amino acids. Germline V lookup: CDR1 SNHLY, CDR2 FYNNEI. CDR3 sequence reads: CASSEGGVNTEAFF. CDR3 nucleotides: TGTGCCAGCAGCGAAGGGGGAGTGAACACTGAAGCTTTCTTT.

J is TRBJ2-5 and V is TRBV9; TRBD2 matches 7 bases. V shed 3 bases, J shed 4 bases, and the junction held 6 bases outside the gene matches. This CDR3 spans 14 amino acids. Germline CDR1 and CDR2: SGDLS and YYNGEE. DNA for the CDR3: TGTGCCAGCAGCGCCGGGACTACTCGAGAGACCCAGTACTTC. Protein: CASSAGTTRETQYF.

This clonotype was picked up a small number of times. The chain is built from TRBV20-1 and TRBJ2-3; D gene ambiguous. The CDR3 spans 12 residues. The germline gives CDR1 DFQATT, CDR2 SNEGSKA (reference sequence). This CDR3 is CSPDRTTDTQYF. The DNA for the CDR3 is TGCAGCCCCGATCGGACCACAGATACGCAGTATTTT.

There are a few counts of this clonotype. CDR3 DNA: TGTGCCAGCAGTCTCCTCTCCAGGGTAGCGGGGGACAAAAACATTCAGTACTTC. Protein sequence: CASSLLSRVAGDKNIQYF. V and J are TRBV28 and TRBJ2-4; 9 bases match TRBD2. J was trimmed by 3 bases and V by 5 bases; bases with no gene match: 14. Germline V lookup: CDR1 MDHEN, CDR2 SYDVKM. This CDR3 spans 18 amino acids. The whole variable domain, remainder taken from reference TRBV28 and TRBJ2-4, is DVKVTQSSRYLVKRTGEKVFLECVQDMDHENMFWYRQDPGLGLRLIYFSYDVKMKEKGDIPEGYSVSREKKERFSLILESASTNQTSMYLCASSLLSRVAGDKNIQYFGAGTRLSVL.

The chain couples TRBV2 to TRBJ2-1; D possibly corresponds to TRBD2 (6 bases). Trimming removed 6 bases at V and 1 base at J, with 13 bases between. CDR1 is SNHLY, CDR2 FYNNEI, per germline. CDR3 length: 15 residues. This CDR3 is CASSVGRGSYNEQFF. CDR3 bases: TGTGCCAGCAGCGTAGGGCGGGGTTCCTACAATGAGCAGTTCTTC.

As regards this clonotype: The germline gene is not matched at one end of the junction; a read error may be the cause. V gene TRBV15 combines with J gene TRBJ2-7, with 8 bases aligning to TRBD2. CDR3 length: 15 residues. Germline V lookup: CDR1 LNHNV, CDR2 YYDKDF (reference sequence). The DNA of the CDR3 is TGTGCCACCAGCATCAGGCGGGAGGACTCCTACGAGCGGTACTTC. It specifies CATSIRREDSYERYF.

This clonotype was picked up a small number of times. The rearrangement uses TRBV5-5 and TRBJ2-7; perhaps TRBD2 as D (6 bases). The CDR3 has 14 residues. Trimming stripped 2 bases from V and 7 bases from J, with 16 bases between. The V gene's germline CDR1 is SGHKS and CDR2 YYEKEE (reference sequence). The CDR3 region has the DNA TGTGCCAGCAGCTTAGGAGCGGGCGAGATGGAGCAGTACTTC. The encoded protein is CASSLGAGEMEQYF.

This clonotype has a handful of counts. The chain is built from TRBV2 and TRBJ1-2; a weak D match, TRBD1 (5 bases). The CDR3 is made up of 17 amino acids. From germline, CDR1 is SNHLY and CDR2 FYNNEI. The germline V and J ends were trimmed by 3 bases and 2 bases, with 19 bases remaining between them. CDR3 coding DNA: TGTGCCAGCAGTGAGGGCTCAGGGACGAAAGCAAACTATGGCTACACCTTC. Protein product: CASSEGSGTKANYGYTF.

At least ten counts were recorded for this clonotype. The rearrangement joins TRBV30 to TRBJ2-1; D is undetermined. CDR1 and CDR2 from the germline V gene are GTSNPN and SVGIG (reference sequence). The CDR3 is 13 residues long. V was shortened by 0 bases and J by 7 bases, with 10 bases between the two germline ends. The CDR3 spells CAWSVKGGNEQFF. DNA of the CDR3: TGTGCCTGGAGTGTTAAGGGTGGGAATGAGCAGTTCTTC.

The DNA of the CDR3 is TGCGCCAGCAGCCAATGGACAGGGGAGGGTGAGCAGTTCTTC. Its protein product is CASSQWTGEGEQFF. V gene TRBV4-1 combines with J gene TRBJ2-1, with 9 bases matching TRBD1. The trim removed 2 bases at V and 9 bases at J, leaving 5 bases unmatched. This CDR3 is 14 amino acids long. CDR1 is MGHRA, CDR2 YSYEKL, per germline.

This clonotype was detected a few times. This chain connects TRBV9 to TRBJ1-4; 10 nucleotides match TRBD1. The CDR3 length is 14 residues. After removal of 3 bases from V and 8 bases from J, the junction contained 4 bases not matched to a gene. The germline gives CDR1 SGDLS, CDR2 YYNGEE. The CDR3 DNA reads as TGTGCCAGCAGCGAGGGACAGGGGTACGAAAAACTGTTTTTT. It translates to CASSEGQGYEKLFF.

This clonotype came up a few times. The chain joins TRBV28 to TRBJ2-7; D may be TRBD2 (5 bases). The CDR3 sequence is 12 residues long. Trimming removed 5 bases at V and 3 bases at J, with 8 bases between. The V gene's germline CDR1 is MDHEN and CDR2 SYDVKM. This CDR3 is CASSIRDYEQYF. CDR3 DNA: TGTGCCAGCAGTATCCGGGACTACGAGCAGTACTTC.

For the CDR3, the DNA is TGCAGTGCTAGGCTGGGACAGACCCCTTTCGGCTACACCTTC. Translated, it gives CSARLGQTPFGYTF. The rearrangement joins TRBV20-1 to TRBJ1-2, with TRBD1 matching over 7 bases. Germline assignment: CDR1 DFQATT and CDR2 SNEGSKA (reference sequence). The CDR3 has 14 residues. Losses at the gene ends were 3 bases for V and 8 bases for J; bases not matched to a gene: 12.

This clonotype showed up just a few times. V usage is TRBV30 and J usage is TRBJ2-2; no firm D call. CDR3 length: 14 residues. Germline CDR1 reads GTSNPN; CDR2 reads SVGIG (reference sequence). V was pared by 4 bases and J by 6 bases, with 15 bases between. Here the CDR3 reads CAWNKALGSGELFF. The CDR3 bases are TGTGCCTGGAACAAAGCCTTGGGGTCCGGGGAGCTGTTTTTT.

This chain joins TRBV10-3 and TRBJ1-2; D possibly corresponds to TRBD1 (5 bases). V was shortened by 0 bases and J by 4 bases, with 12 bases between the two germline ends. Per the germline V gene, CDR1 is ENHRY and CDR2 is SYGVKD. This CDR3 is built from 15 residues. This CDR3 is CAISESPGTAYGYTF. The CDR3 DNA follows: TGTGCCATCAGTGAGTCCCCCGGGACCGCCTATGGCTACACCTTC.

The V gene is TRBV4-1, the J gene TRBJ1-5; 8 nucleotides line up with TRBD1. CDR1 and CDR2 (germline): MGHRA, YSYEKL. The CDR3 loop spans 15 amino acids. The J segment lost 7 bases and the V segment lost 0 bases, leaving 5 bases of the junction unmatched. The CDR3: CASSQDLTGGQPQHF. The CDR3 nucleotides are TGCGCCAGCAGCCAAGATTTAACAGGGGGACAGCCCCAGCATTTT.

This chain connects TRBV7-2 to TRBJ2-1; no clear D gene. The V gene's germline CDR1 is SGHTA and CDR2 FQGNSA. Trimming removed 2 bases at V and 6 bases at J, with 17 bases between. There are 16 residues in the CDR3. CDR3 coding DNA: TGTGCCAGCAGCTTAATTCCCCGGCCCGGCGGCAATGAGCAGTTCTTC. Residues: CASSLIPRPGGNEQFF.

In its sample, this clonotype was seen many times. The rearrangement uses TRBV7-3 and TRBJ2-1; TRBD1 or TRBD2 may be the D gene (7 bases each). V lost 6 bases and J 4 bases, leaving 16 bases between the germline ends. The V gene's germline CDR1 is SGHTA and CDR2 FQGTGA. The CDR3 spans 15 residues. The CDR3 nucleotides read TGTGCCAGCAGTCAAAGACAGGGAGGGTACAATGAGCAGTTCTTC. Protein product: CASSQRQGGYNEQFF.

This clonotype was seen only a few times. The chain links TRBV11-3 to TRBJ2-5; perhaps TRBD2 as D (5 bases). Trimming pared 4 bases from V and 7 bases from J, leaving 16 bases between. Per germline, CDR1 SGHNT and CDR2 YENEEA. This CDR3 spans 14 amino acids. The CDR3 nucleotides are TGTGCCAGCAGCTCAACTAGGTTCTCGGGGACCCAGTACTTC. Protein: CASSSTRFSGTQYF.

The genes are TRBV20-1 and TRBJ1-2; 7 bases map to TRBD1. V trimming: 5 bases; J trimming: 1 base; junction bases outside the gene matches: 10. CDR1 DFQATT and CDR2 SNEGSKA come from the germline V gene (reference sequence). This CDR3 region has 15 residues. Here the CDR3 DNA reads TGCAGTGCTCCCATCTACAGGGGCCTTAACTATGGCTACACCTTC. As protein: CSAPIYRGLNYGYTF.

The J gene is TRBJ1-3, the V gene TRBV10-3; perhaps TRBD1 as D (5 bases). The V and J ends lost 2 bases and 1 base respectively, with 6 bases between them. The CDR3 loop spans 14 amino acids. Germline CDR1 and CDR2: ENHRY and SYGVKD. DNA of the CDR3: TGTGCCATCAGTGAGGAGGGGTCTGGAAACACCATATATTTT. The encoded protein is CAISEEGSGNTIYF.